This entry lists 30 T cell receptor beta chains sequenced from one sample in a study of control samples from healthy donors and cancer patients (dated by TCRdb to 2019 to 2021). Libraries were constructed by the immunoSEQ multiplex PCR assay. Entries here come from immuneACCESS through TCRdb and include only in-frame sequences with V and J called. Some clones fail to appear in such tables; in the studies checked, an unresolved V gene covers under half of the shortfall, and the cause of the remainder is unknown. The sample has about 170,000 clones on record, about 90% of them singletons. 4.5% to 6% of the sample is taken by the ten largest. The sample taken for sequencing was blood. The receptor set was obtained from a woman aged 25 to 39 in good health.

The chain combines TRBV7-2 with TRBJ1-4; the D gene is possibly TRBD1 (5 bases). The CDR3 runs 15 residues. Trimming shortened V by 3 bases and J by 6 bases, and 14 bases separated the two germline ends. The germline CDR1 and CDR2 sequences are SGHTA and FQGNSA. CDR3 in DNA: TGTGCCAGCAGCTTTGGGGGGGAGAATTATGAAAAACTGTTTTTT. Translation: CASSFGGENYEKLFF.

The rearrangement uses TRBV13 and TRBJ1-2; TRBD1 matches at 9 bases. Germline loops: CDR1 PRHDT, CDR2 FYEKMQ (reference sequence). The trim removed 4 bases at V and 6 bases at J, leaving 9 bases unmatched. This CDR3 contains 15 residues. CDR3 nucleotide sequence: TGTGCCAGCAGCTCCGGGACAGGGAAGATTAATGGCTACACCTTC. Translating gives CASSSGTGKINGYTF. Based on the CDR3 plus reference TRBV13 and TRBJ1-2, the full variable domain is AAGVIQSPRHLIKEKRETATLKCYPIPRHDTVYWYQQGPGQDPQFLISFYEKMQSDKGSIPDRFSAQQFSDYHSELNMSSLELGDSALYFCASSSGTGKINGYTFGSGTRLTVV.

The J gene is TRBJ2-7, the V gene TRBV7-2; D is unresolved. Germline V lookup: CDR1 SGHTA, CDR2 FQGNSA. The germline V and J ends were trimmed by 3 bases and 6 bases, with 12 bases remaining between them. The CDR3 length is 13 residues. As DNA, the CDR3 is TGTGCCAGCAGCTTGTCGGGTCCCGGCGAGCAGTACGTC. Its translation is CASSLSGPGEQYV.

The genes are TRBV19 and TRBJ1-1, with D perhaps TRBD1 (5 bases). The CDR3 is 13 residues long. Germline CDR1 is LNHDA and CDR2 is SQIVND (reference sequence). Between the trimmed V and J ends, which lost 3 bases and 1 base, there was a span of 6 bases. CDR3 nucleotide sequence: TGTGCCAGTAGTATCGGACAGAACACTGAAGCTTTCTTT. Translation: CASSIGQNTEAFF.

This chain links TRBV6-1 with TRBJ1-3; D is uncertain. The CDR3 extends over 14 amino acids. V lost 1 base and J lost 2, with 6 bases in between. The germline V gene encodes CDR1 MNHNS and CDR2 SASEGT. CDR3 sequence: CASSEGGPGNTIYF. The CDR3 DNA sequence: TGTGCCAGCAGTGAAGGGGGTCCTGGAAACACCATATATTTT.

This chain uses TRBV24-1 with TRBJ2-2; 8 nucleotides agree with TRBD1. Germline assignment: CDR1 KGHDR and CDR2 SFDVKD. This CDR3 has 11 amino acids. The ends lost 9 bases at V and 7 bases at J; junction bases unmatched: 0. The CDR3 loop reads CATGTGGELFF. The CDR3 nucleotides read TGTGCCACCGGGACAGGCGGGGAGCTGTTTTTT.

The chain couples TRBV6-5 to TRBJ1-1; D unresolved. In germline, CDR1 is MNHEY, CDR2 SVGAGI. This CDR3 is 12 amino acids long. Trimming removed 7 bases at V and 6 bases at J, with 12 bases between. This CDR3 is CASNQRGSEAFF. The CDR3 nucleotides are TGTGCCAGCAATCAAAGAGGATCTGAAGCTTTCTTT.

The chain couples TRBV27 to TRBJ1-5; D perhaps matches TRBD1 (5 bases). The ends were cut back, 7 bases at V and 6 bases at J, with 10 bases in the middle. Germline loops: CDR1 MNHEY, CDR2 SMNVEV (reference sequence). This CDR3 contains 12 residues. The CDR3, as DNA: TGTGCCAGCACCACCGGGGGTCAGCCCCAGCATTTT. Translation gives CASTTGGQPQHF.

Comments on this clone: One end of the junction is discordant with germline, which a read error may explain. The chain uses TRBV14 and TRBJ2-6; D is undetermined. The germline V gene has CDR1 SGHDN and CDR2 FVKESK. This CDR3 contains 14 residues. In DNA, the CDR3 is TGTGCCAACAGCCAAAGATCTGGGGCCAACGTCCTGACTTTC. Protein sequence: CANSQRSGANVLTF.

The CDR3 nucleotides read TGTGCCAGTAGTATAAGCCCTGGCACTGAAGCTTTCTTT. Protein: CASSISPGTEAFF. The chain joins TRBV19 to TRBJ1-1, with D hard to call. CDR3 size: 13 residues. V was clipped by 2 bases and J by 4 bases, with 8 bases between them. Germline CDR1 is LNHDA and CDR2 is SQIVND (reference sequence).

This chain links TRBV9 with TRBJ1-2; a possible D gene is TRBD1 (5 bases). Trimming shortened V by 1 base and J by 5 bases, and 6 bases separated the two germline ends. Germline loops: CDR1 SGDLS, CDR2 YYNGEE. The CDR3 length is 12 residues. The CDR3 region has the DNA TGTGCCAGCAGCGTACGACAGTATGGCTACACCTTC. Translation gives CASSVRQYGYTF.

This chain joins TRBV6-5 and TRBJ2-7; the D gene is possibly TRBD2 (5 bases). This CDR3 region has 12 residues. Germline CDR1 is MNHEY and CDR2 is SVGAGI. Between the trimmed V and J ends, which lost 7 bases and 4 bases, there was a span of 11 bases. CDR3 in amino acids: CASTSGIYEQYF. In DNA form, the CDR3 reads TGTGCCAGCACCTCCGGGATATACGAGCAGTACTTC.

The chain uses TRBV30 and TRBJ2-1, with no clear D. V shed 0 bases and J shed 6 bases, with 9 bases lying between them. From germline, CDR1 is GTSNPN and CDR2 SVGIG (reference sequence). This CDR3 has 13 amino acids. DNA of the CDR3: TGTGCCTGGAGTGTTTTAGCCCGCAATGAGCAGTTCTTC. It translates to CAWSVLARNEQFF.

This clone was detected once. V usage is TRBV21-1 and J usage is TRBJ1-5. TRBV21-1 is tagged as a pseudogene. There are 16 residues in the CDR3. CDR3 sequence: CASSKVFRSSPTAQHF. CDR3 nucleotides: TGTGCCAGCAGCAAAGTTTTCCGCAGTTCCCCGACGGCCCAGCATTTT.

The chain couples TRBV5-6 to TRBJ1-4; TRBD1 matches at 8 bases. Per the germline V gene, CDR1 is SGHDT and CDR2 is YYEEEE. Losses at the gene ends were 5 bases for V and 8 bases for J; bases not matched to a gene: 11. The CDR3 consists of 15 residues. The CDR3 loop is CASSSMQGAGEKLFF. Written as DNA, the CDR3 is TGTGCCAGCAGTTCGATGCAGGGGGCTGGAGAAAAACTGTTTTTT. The variable domain in full, completed from reference TRBV5-6 and TRBJ1-4, reads DAGVTQSPTHLIKTRGQQVTLRCSPKSGHDTVSWYQQALGQGPQFIFQYYEEEERQRGNFPDRFSGHQFPNYSSELNVNALLLGDSALYLCASSSMQGAGEKLFFGSGTQLSVL.

The rearrangement joins TRBV9 to TRBJ1-4, with D possibly matching TRBD1 (5 bases). Germline V gives CDR1 SGDLS, CDR2 YYNGEE. With 0 bases removed from V and 6 bases from J, the gap between germline ends came to 12 bases. This CDR3 has 15 residues. CDR3 sequence (DNA): TGTGCCAGCAGCGTAGAGTGGGGCACCGATGAAAAACTGTTTTTT. This encodes CASSVEWGTDEKLFF.

V gene TRBV24-1 combines with J gene TRBJ2-1; 10 nucleotides agree with TRBD2. This CDR3 comprises 15 residues. Germline loops: CDR1 KGHDR, CDR2 SFDVKD. Losses at the gene ends were 5 bases for V and 7 bases for J; bases not matched to a gene: 7. DNA for the CDR3: TGTGCCACCAGTGCCCCGGGACTAGCGCGTAATGAGCAGTTCTTC. Translation gives CATSAPGLARNEQFF.

The gene calls are TRBV24-1 and TRBJ2-3; 8 bases match TRBD1. The V segment lost 0 bases and the J segment 2 bases; nucleotides outside the gene matches: 6. The CDR3 sequence is 17 residues long. The germline gives CDR1 KGHDR, CDR2 SFDVKD. The CDR3 reads CATSDLTRDRPTDTQYF. CDR3 nucleotide sequence: TGTGCCACCAGTGATTTGACGCGGGACAGGCCCACAGATACGCAGTATTTT.

J is TRBJ2-2 and V is TRBV19; D not certain. Germline CDR1 LNHDA, CDR2 SQIVND (reference sequence). Trimming stripped 6 bases from V and 6 bases from J, with 5 bases between. The CDR3 totals 11 residues. CDR3 nucleotide sequence: TGTGCCAGTAGCGCGGCCGGGGAGCTGTTTTTT. Translation gives CASSAAGELFF.

This clone showed up just once. This chain uses TRBV30 with TRBJ2-2; D is unresolved. Looked up from germline, CDR1 is GTSNPN and CDR2 is SVGIG (reference sequence). The CDR3 is made up of 15 amino acids. V shed 0 bases and J shed 8 bases, with 16 bases lying between them. The CDR3 loop is CAWSVPGTAPGELFF. CDR3 nucleotide sequence: TGTGCCTGGAGTGTACCTGGCACGGCCCCAGGGGAGCTGTTTTTT.

The rearrangement joins TRBV28 to TRBJ2-2, with 12 bases matching TRBD2. CDR3 length equals 15 residues. Germline V gene data show CDR1 as MDHEN and CDR2 as SYDVKM. Trimming at V came to 6 bases and at J to 6 bases, leaving 5 bases not matched to a gene. Here the CDR3 reads CASRPRLAGAGELFF. In DNA, the CDR3 is TGTGCCAGCAGACCCAGACTAGCGGGAGCCGGGGAGCTGTTTTTT.

The genes are TRBV2 and TRBJ1-6; D not certain. There are 15 residues in the CDR3. The V gene lost 6 bases and the J gene lost 5 bases, with 14 bases spanning the gap. Germline CDR1 reads SNHLY; CDR2 reads FYNNEI. The CDR3 sequence is CASRKAQTNNSPLHF. For the CDR3, the DNA is TGTGCCAGCAGGAAGGCACAGACGAATAATTCACCCCTCCACTTT.

V is TRBV19 and J is TRBJ1-5; 7 bases match TRBD1. The V gene end was trimmed by 5 bases and the J gene end by 3 bases; junction bases not matched to a gene: 4. Germline V lookup: CDR1 LNHDA, CDR2 SQIVND (reference sequence). The CDR3 length is 14 residues. The CDR3 loop reads CASSPQGSNQPQHF. The DNA of the CDR3 is TGTGCCAGTAGTCCACAGGGGTCCAATCAGCCCCAGCATTTT.

This clone was recorded only once. This rearrangement joins TRBV6-5 to TRBJ1-1, with D possibly being TRBD1 (6 bases). CDR3 length: 16 amino acids. Trimming pared 1 base from V and 3 bases from J, leaving 15 bases between. Germline V CDR1 and CDR2: MNHEY, SVGAGI. The CDR3 nucleotides read TGTGCCAGCAGTTACTGGGCCGGGGGGGCCGACACTGAAGCTTTCTTT. As protein: CASSYWAGGADTEAFF.

The genes are TRBV27 and TRBJ1-2; D not resolved. Germline CDR1 reads MNHEY; CDR2 reads SMNVEV (reference sequence). Trimming cost V 3 bases and J 3 bases, with 14 bases left between them. CDR3 length: 15 amino acids. CDR3 nucleotides: TGTGCCAGCAGTTTTCGTCTCGGGGAGCACTATGGCTACACCTTC. It is translated as CASSFRLGEHYGYTF.

V and J are TRBV10-1 and TRBJ2-5; D not resolved. V lost 0 bases and J lost 0, with 5 bases in between. The CDR3 consists of 14 residues. Germline CDR1 is WNHNN and CDR2 is SYGVQD (reference sequence). The CDR3 DNA reads as TGCGCCAGCAGTGAGTCCCCTAACCAAGAGACCCAGTACTTC. This translates into CASSESPNQETQYF.

The chain recombines TRBV2 with TRBJ1-1; D unresolved. Germline CDR1 reads SNHLY; CDR2 reads FYNNEI. The germline V and J ends were trimmed by 4 bases and 5 bases, with 17 bases remaining between them. This CDR3 has 15 amino acids. CDR3 sequence: CASSVEGLRSTEAFF. The CDR3 DNA sequence: TGTGCCAGCAGTGTGGAGGGTCTAAGGAGTACTGAAGCTTTCTTT. The whole variable domain, remainder taken from reference TRBV2 and TRBJ1-1, is EPEVTQTPSHQVTQMGQEVILRCVPISNHLYFYWYRQILGQKVEFLVSFYNNEISEKSEIFDDQFSVERPDGSNFTLKIRSTKLEDSAMYFCASSVEGLRSTEAFFGQGTRLTVV.

This clone was seen only a few times. CDR3 loop: CASSQSRINNSPLHF. CDR3 nucleotides: TGTGCCAGCAGCCAATCCAGGATTAATAATTCACCCCTCCACTTT. The V and J genes are TRBV4-2 and TRBJ1-6; D remains unclear. Germline V gene data show CDR1 as LGHNA and CDR2 as YNFKEQ. The CDR3 sequence is 15 residues long. V lost 2 bases to trimming and J lost 5 bases, with 10 bases between them.

The chain is built from TRBV4-1 and TRBJ2-2, with D possibly matching TRBD1 (6 bases). The CDR3 is 14 amino acids. V was cut by 4 bases and J by 4 bases, with 10 bases left in between. Germline V gives CDR1 MGHRA, CDR2 YSYEKL. As DNA, the CDR3 is TGCGCCAGCAGCCTCAGGGGCCCCACCGGGGAGCTGTTTTTT. Translation: CASSLRGPTGELFF.

The V and J genes are TRBV29-1 and TRBJ1-3; D ambiguous. The V gene lost 4 bases and the J gene lost 4 bases, with 5 bases spanning the gap. The CDR3 extends over 11 amino acids. CDR1 is SQVTM and CDR2 is ANQGSEA in the germline V gene. The DNA for the CDR3 is TGCAGCGTTGTAGGGGGAAACACCATATATTTT. As protein: CSVVGGNTIYF.